This T cell receptor beta chain derives from a study of blood T cell repertoires in COVID-19 (dated by TCRdb to the early 2020s). A note on the overall study: Samples from collaborators originated in the United States, Italy and Spain and spanned both the acute and convalescent phases of COVID-19. The material from the prospective study consisted of cDNA or gDNA derived from T cells, B-cell-depleted T cells, or PBMCs. Deeply sampled blood TCRbeta repertoires from subjects exposed to, actively infected with, or recovered from COVID-19 were included in the dataset. The repertoires were released in a freely available public database intended as a resource for research on the immune response to SARS-CoV-2. The samples were drawn from the first 160 participants of the ongoing ImmuneRACE study and from 1,254 subjects provided by 6 global collaborators. A de-identified subject ID, COVID-19 status, age in years and sex were almost always included in the sample metadata. Where available, HLA class I and class II types were obtained from metadata supplied by the sample provider rather than from assay-based typing. The full study reports these points: How much clinical and demographic metadata was included differed by source and by participant, and the metadata was provided uncurated.

Comments on this clone: What this receptor recognizes is not known. Base qualities were left out, and no much larger clone turns up one base away.

For CDR1 and CDR2, the germline V gene lists KGHDR and SFDVKD. The germline V end is reduced by 5 bases and the J end by 9 bases; junction bases left unmatched: 7. The CDR3 contains 15 residues, cysteine and phenylalanine counted. The retained sequence is limited to the CDR3, 45 bases, with the frame set at the first base. TCRbeta CDR3 regions were amplified from genomic DNA using the immunoSEQ Assay, a bias-controlled multiplex PCR. In the original analysis: The number of nucleated cells in each sample was estimated by amplification of reference gene primers within the assay. To quantify the absolute abundance of each unique TCRbeta CDR3 rearrangement, sequence reads were collapsed and filtered. For each sample, productive Simpson clonality was calculated by taking the square root of Simpson's diversity index across productive rearrangements. Held by TCRdb, this immuneACCESS table contains in-frame sequences only and omits some clones. Under half of the omission traces to an unresolved V gene where checked; the cause of the rest is unknown. Clone size and the V and J calls come from that table; the DNA yielded D and trimming. The sample table records around 300,000 clones; 83% of these occur just once. The ten largest clones capture roughly 10% of the sample.

Samples from volunteer blood donors who had recovered from COVID-19 were contributed by a second Seattle source. Whole blood was collected in K2EDTA tubes by collaborating institutions according to the institutions' own protocols. For TCRbeta analysis, collaborators shipped samples in one of three forms: frozen whole blood, isolated PBMCs, or DNA extracted from either of those sample types. The sequencing input was peripheral blood. The receptor's source is a woman aged 45-65 years who had recovered from COVID-19. The chain was built from TRBV24-1 and TRBJ2-1; the junction holds 12 bases that match TRBD2. The CDR3 has the sequence CATSGLAGGKGEQFF. The DNA sequence is TGTGCCACCAGTGGCCTAGCGGGAGGGAAAGGTGAGCAGTTCTTC.